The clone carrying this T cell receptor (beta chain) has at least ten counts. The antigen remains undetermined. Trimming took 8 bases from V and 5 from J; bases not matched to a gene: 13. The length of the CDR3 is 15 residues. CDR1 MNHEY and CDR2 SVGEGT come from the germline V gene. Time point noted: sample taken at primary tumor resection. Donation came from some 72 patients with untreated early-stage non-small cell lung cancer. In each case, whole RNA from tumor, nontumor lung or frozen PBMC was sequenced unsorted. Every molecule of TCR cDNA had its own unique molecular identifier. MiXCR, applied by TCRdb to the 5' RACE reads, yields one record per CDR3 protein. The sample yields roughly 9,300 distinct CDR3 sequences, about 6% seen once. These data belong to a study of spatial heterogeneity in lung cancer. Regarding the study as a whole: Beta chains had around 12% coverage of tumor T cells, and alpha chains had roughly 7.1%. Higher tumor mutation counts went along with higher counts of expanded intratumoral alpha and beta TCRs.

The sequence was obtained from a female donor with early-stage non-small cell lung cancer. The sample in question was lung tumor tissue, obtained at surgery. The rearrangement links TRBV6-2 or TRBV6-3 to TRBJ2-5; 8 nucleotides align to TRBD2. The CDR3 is CASRASGGRGETQYF. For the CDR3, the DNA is TGTGCCAGCCGGGCCAGCGGGGGTCGGGGGGAGACCCAGTACTTC.